These 21 T cell receptor beta chains were all obtained from the same sample, sequenced in a study of OX40 agonist ivuxolimab in advanced cancers. Method: immunoSEQ multiplex PCR; TCRdb's copy keeps in-frame clones and lacks some. The sample lists 60,000 to 80,000 clones, approximately 80% occurring once. Sequencing was performed on CD4+ or CD8+ T cells sorted from blood, taken in a trial of the OX40 agonist ivuxolimab. The receptors here all came from an adult with an advanced solid tumor such as melanoma, head and neck, liver or kidney cancer.

This chain joins TRBV18 and TRBJ1-3, with 9 bases aligning to TRBD1. The CDR3 runs to 15 residues. V lost 5 bases, J lost 3 bases, and 5 bases stayed unmatched. CDR1 is KGHSH, CDR2 LQKENI, per germline. In nucleotides, the CDR3 is TGTGCCAGCTCATTGGGACAGGGCCTTGGAAACACCATATATTTT. As protein: CASSLGQGLGNTIYF.

The rearrangement links TRBV11-3 to TRBJ2-2, with TRBD1 matching 10 bases. Germline V gives CDR1 SGHNT, CDR2 YENEEA. CDR3 size: 15 residues. V lost 5 bases to trimming and J lost 6 bases; unmatched junction nucleotides: 6. CDR3 in amino acids: CASSPGTGVAGELFF. Written as DNA, the CDR3 is TGTGCCAGCAGCCCCGGGACAGGGGTGGCCGGGGAGCTGTTTTTT.

The rearrangement links TRBV19 to TRBJ1-6, with 9 bases fitting TRBD1. Germline CDR1 is LNHDA and CDR2 is SQIVND (reference sequence). The CDR3 totals 14 residues. After removal of 6 bases from V and 14 bases from J, the junction contained 11 bases not matched to a gene. CDR3 bases: TGTGCCAGTAGGGTCGGACAGACAGGGGGATCCCTCCACTTT. It encodes CASRVGQTGGSLHF.

The V and J genes are TRBV7-2 and TRBJ2-1; D is possibly TRBD1 (6 bases). With 2 bases removed from V and 0 bases from J, the gap between germline ends came to 11 bases. The length of the CDR3 is 16 residues. Germline V gives CDR1 SGHTA, CDR2 FQGNSA. The CDR3 nucleotides read TGTGCCAGCAGCTTAAGGCAGGGGAGCTCCTACAATGAGCAGTTCTTC. Translation gives CASSLRQGSSYNEQFF.

By proportion, this clone is medium-sized. Other DNA sequences of this sample code for an identical CDR3. The V and J genes are TRBV27 and TRBJ2-2, with 9 bases matching TRBD2. CDR1 is MNHEY, CDR2 SMNVEV, per germline (reference sequence). CDR3 size: 15 residues. J gave up 6 bases and V 0 bases, and 2 bases lay outside the gene matches. CDR3 DNA sequence: TGTGCCAGCAGTTTATCCCTAGCGGGGCCCGGGGAGCTGTTTTTT. It translates to CASSLSLAGPGELFF.

The chain combines TRBV25-1 with TRBJ1-1, with 8 bases fitting TRBD1. Per germline, CDR1 MGHDK and CDR2 SYGVNS. J lost 10 bases, V lost 3 bases, and 13 bases had no gene match. This CDR3 has 15 amino acids. The CDR3 spells CASSDPGQGGTRAFF. Here the CDR3 DNA reads TGTGCCAGCAGTGACCCAGGACAGGGAGGGACTCGAGCTTTCTTT. The whole variable domain, remainder taken from reference TRBV25-1 and TRBJ1-1, is EADIYQTPRYLVIGTGKKITLECSQTMGHDKMYWYQQDPGMELHLIHYSYGVNSTEKGDLSSESTVSRIRTEHFPLTLESARPSHTSQYLCASSDPGQGGTRAFFGQGTRLTVV.

The rearrangement links TRBV19 to TRBJ2-5, with 7 bases lining up with TRBD2. CDR1 is LNHDA and CDR2 is SQIVND in the germline V gene (reference sequence). Trimming cost V 5 bases and J 5 bases; bases outside gene matches: 8. The CDR3 contains 14 residues. This CDR3 is CASSSKTSWETQYF. The CDR3 nucleotides are TGTGCCAGTAGTTCCAAGACTAGCTGGGAGACCCAGTACTTC.

This chain joins TRBV28 and TRBJ1-5; perhaps TRBD1 as D (6 bases). V was trimmed by 7 bases and J by 6 bases, leaving 19 bases between them. CDR1 MDHEN and CDR2 SYDVKM come from the germline V gene. This CDR3 contains 15 residues. The CDR3 sequence is CASIISAGVGQPQHF. The CDR3 DNA is TGTGCCAGCATAATCTCGGCAGGGGTGGGTCAGCCCCAGCATTTT.

The J gene is TRBJ2-5, the V gene TRBV7-2; 7 positions match TRBD2. Trimming at V came to 3 bases and at J to 0 bases, leaving 7 bases not matched to a gene. In germline, CDR1 is SGHTA, CDR2 FQGNSA. This CDR3 has 16 amino acids. The CDR3 bases are TGTGCCAGCAGCTTGAGGACCGGGGGGAACCAAGAGACCCAGTACTTC. Protein product: CASSLRTGGNQETQYF.

The rearrangement links TRBV6-4 to TRBJ1-2, with no clear D. V lost 5 bases and J 0 bases, leaving 13 bases between the germline ends. This CDR3 spans 15 amino acids. The germline V gene encodes CDR1 MRHNA and CDR2 SNTAGT. Here the CDR3 reads CASSLWAATNYGYTF. In nucleotides, the CDR3 is TGTGCCAGCAGTCTGTGGGCGGCCACTAACTATGGCTACACCTTC.

This chain links TRBV4-1 with TRBJ1-6, with no clear D. The CDR3 length is 15 residues. CDR1 is MGHRA, CDR2 YSYEKL, per germline. The V gene lost 0 bases and the J gene lost 2 bases, with 5 bases spanning the gap. CDR3: CASSQDEAYNSPLHF. CDR3 coding DNA: TGCGCCAGCAGCCAAGATGAGGCCTATAATTCACCCCTCCACTTT.

V usage is TRBV6-1 and J usage is TRBJ1-2; D is unresolved. Trimming took off 1 base at V and 3 bases at J, with 12 bases between the two ends. The germline gives CDR1 MNHNS, CDR2 SASEGT. This CDR3 has 15 amino acids. DNA of the CDR3: TGTGCCAGCAGTGAAGTTCCTAATACCGACTATGGCTACACCTTC. This gives the protein CASSEVPNTDYGYTF.

This sequence joins TRBV6-5 and TRBJ1-6; D is perhaps TRBD1 (6 bases). This CDR3 spans 15 amino acids. The germline V gene encodes CDR1 MNHEY and CDR2 SVGAGI. Between the trimmed V and J ends, which lost 4 bases and 6 bases, there was a span of 13 bases. CDR3 nucleotides: TGTGCCAGCAGTTTCTTGGGGGCAGTTAATTCACCCCTCCACTTT. Translated, it gives CASSFLGAVNSPLHF.

The genes are TRBV6-1 and TRBJ2-2; 9 bases agree with TRBD1. Losses at the gene ends were 8 bases for V and 6 bases for J; bases not matched to a gene: 10. This CDR3 has 15 amino acids. In germline, CDR1 is MNHNS, CDR2 SASEGT. CDR3 loop: CASDSGQGTPGELFF. The CDR3 region has the DNA TGTGCCAGCGACTCGGGACAGGGAACCCCCGGGGAGCTGTTTTTT.

This rearrangement joins TRBV7-2 to TRBJ1-6; possible D gene TRBD1, 5 bases. Trimming cost V 4 bases and J 5 bases, with 15 bases left between them. CDR1 and CDR2 from the germline V gene are SGHTA and FQGNSA. The CDR3 has 16 amino acids. The CDR3 bases are TGTGCCAGCAGCTCGGGCCGGGGGAGAAATAATTCACCCCTCCACTTT. It yields the protein CASSSGRGRNNSPLHF.

The chain couples TRBV29-1 to TRBJ1-2, with D unresolved. The ends were cut back, 8 bases at V and 3 bases at J, with 16 bases in the middle. The CDR3 is made up of 13 amino acids. CDR1 SQVTM and CDR2 ANQGSEA come from the germline V gene. The CDR3: CSFQELVDYGYTF. The DNA of the CDR3 is TGCAGCTTCCAAGAGTTAGTGGACTATGGCTACACCTTC.

A remark on this clone: Other DNA sequences within the sample encode an identical CDR3. The V call is TRBV7-8, the J call TRBJ1-2, with D possibly TRBD1 on 5 matching bases. The germline CDR1 and CDR2 sequences are SGHVS and FQNEAQ. V lost 5 bases and J 4 bases, leaving 8 bases between the germline ends. CDR3 length: 12 residues. As DNA, the CDR3 is TGTGCCAGCAGCCCGGGGGGCTATGGCTACACCTTC. This translates into CASSPGGYGYTF.

This clone was seen once. This chain uses TRBV7-2 with TRBJ1-3; maybe TRBD1 (6 bases). V dropped 5 bases and J dropped 1 base, with 6 bases sitting between them. The V gene's germline CDR1 is SGHTA and CDR2 FQGNSA. This CDR3 is 13 amino acids long. The CDR3: CASSTGSGNTIYF. The CDR3 nucleotides read TGTGCCAGCAGCACAGGGTCTGGAAACACCATATATTTT.

V is TRBV7-9 and J is TRBJ2-1, with a weak D call TRBD1 (6 bases). With 5 bases removed from V and 8 bases from J, the gap between germline ends came to 19 bases. This CDR3 has 15 residues. From germline, CDR1 is SEHNR and CDR2 FQNEAQ (reference sequence). CDR3 sequence (DNA): TGTGCCAGCAGCCCAGGAATTAACAGGGTCGATGAGCAGTTCTTC. Translating gives CASSPGINRVDEQFF. Using reference TRBV7-9 and TRBJ2-1 for the parts outside the CDR3, the full variable domain is DTGVSQNPRHKITKRGQNVTFRCDPISEHNRLYWYRQTLGQGPEFLTYFQNEAQLEKSRLLSDRFSAERPKGSFSTLEIQRTEQGDSAMYLCASSPGINRVDEQFFGPGTRLTVL.

The chain joins TRBV10-3 to TRBJ1-1, with TRBD1 matching 7 bases. With 8 bases clipped from V and 1 base from J, the junction kept 4 bases outside the gene matches. Germline V CDR1 and CDR2: ENHRY, SYGVKD. This CDR3 comprises 13 residues. The CDR3 DNA reads TGTGCCATCCACAGGGGCCCGAACACTGAAGCTTTCTTT. This gives the protein CAIHRGPNTEAFF.

The V and J genes are TRBV20-1 and TRBJ2-1; D ambiguous. Germline CDR1 and CDR2: DFQATT and SNEGSKA (reference sequence). V was shortened by 1 base and J by 9 bases, with 4 bases between the two germline ends. CDR3 length equals 10 residues. The CDR3 DNA reads as TGCAGTGCTAGAGTGAGTGAGCAGTTCTTC. Protein product: CSARVSEQFF.